The rows below give T cell receptor beta chains drawn from one sample of a study of T cells in Graves' hyperthyroidism and ophthalmopathy. TCRdb re-derived calls from the multiplex PCR reads in MiXCR, one entry per CDR3 protein. In the table there are about 270,000 distinct CDR3 sequences, 24% of which are singletons. The material sequenced was blood. The source is a woman in her thirties or forties with Graves' ophthalmopathy. The CDR3 runs from the conserved cysteine through the conserved F or W. Each record gives: J gene, D gene, clone size, V gene, CDR3 protein, CDR3 DNA. The D gene is left open where the match is weak. Clone size is given for some rows only: seen once, a few or many times, or a class if the clone is expanded.

j_call: TRBJ1-3; d_call: -; clone_size: many; v_call: TRBV6-5; cdr3_aa: CASSYTGTSSGNTIYF; cdr3_nt: TGTGCCAGCAGTTACACAGGGACGAGCTCTGGAAACACCATATATTTT
j_call: TRBJ2-2; d_call: -; clone_size: many; v_call: TRBV7-2; cdr3_aa: CASRPGTTNTGELFF; cdr3_nt: TGTGCCAGCAGACCCGGGACAACGAACACCGGGGAGCTGTTTTTT
j_call: TRBJ2-7; d_call: TRBD1; clone_size: many; v_call: TRBV29-1; cdr3_aa: CSVLKDRASTYEQYF; cdr3_nt: TGCAGCGTACTCAAGGACAGGGCCTCCACCTACGAGCAGTACTTC
j_call: TRBJ1-1; d_call: -; clone_size: -; v_call: TRBV20-1; cdr3_aa: CSAPRRTEAFF; cdr3_nt: TGCAGTGCTCCCCGGCGGACTGAAGCTTTCTTT
j_call: TRBJ2-7; d_call: -; clone_size: many; v_call: TRBV4-1; cdr3_aa: CASSQTRDTGYEQYF; cdr3_nt: TGCGCCAGCAGCCAAACCCGGGACACCGGCTACGAGCAGTACTTC
j_call: TRBJ1-1; d_call: -; clone_size: many; v_call: TRBV11-2; cdr3_aa: CASSAGLGGTEAFF; cdr3_nt: TGTGCCAGCAGCGCGGGACTGGGGGGCACTGAAGCTTTCTTT
j_call: TRBJ1-6; d_call: TRBD1; clone_size: -; v_call: TRBV7-6; cdr3_aa: CASSLRTGPQSPLHF; cdr3_nt: TGTGCCAGCAGCTTACGGACAGGGCCCCAATCACCCCTCCACTTT
j_call: TRBJ2-7; d_call: TRBD2; clone_size: many; v_call: TRBV28; cdr3_aa: CASSLPPGLAETPYEQYF; cdr3_nt: TGTGCCAGCAGTTTACCTCCGGGACTAGCGGAGACACCCTACGAGCAGTACTTC
j_call: TRBJ1-2; d_call: -; clone_size: -; v_call: TRBV11-2; cdr3_aa: CASSLPGDYGYTF; cdr3_nt: TGTGCCAGCAGCTTGCCCGGAGACTATGGCTACACCTTC
j_call: TRBJ2-7; d_call: -; clone_size: -; v_call: TRBV12-3/TRBV12-4; cdr3_aa: CASSLGSDEQYF; cdr3_nt: TGTGCCAGCAGTCTCGGGAGCGACGAGCAGTACTTC
j_call: TRBJ2-7; d_call: -; clone_size: once; v_call: TRBV12-3/TRBV12-4; cdr3_aa: CASGPGGRVYEQYF; cdr3_nt: TGTGCCAGCGGGCCCGGCGGCAGGGTTTACGAGCAGTACTTC
j_call: TRBJ2-7; d_call: TRBD1; clone_size: many; v_call: TRBV5-4; cdr3_aa: CASSLIPVAGTGGWNEQYF; cdr3_nt: TGTGCCAGCAGCTTGATACCCGTCGCCGGGACAGGGGGGTGGAACGAGCAGTACTTC
j_call: TRBJ2-7; d_call: -; clone_size: many; v_call: TRBV10-3; cdr3_aa: CAISEFAGLAEQYF; cdr3_nt: TGTGCCATCAGTGAGTTCGCGGGGTTGGCCGAGCAGTACTTC
j_call: TRBJ2-7; d_call: -; clone_size: many; v_call: TRBV12-3/TRBV12-4; cdr3_aa: CASSLSRGRGRPYEQYF; cdr3_nt: TGTGCCAGCAGCTTAAGCAGGGGCCGGGGGAGACCCTACGAGCAGTACTTC
j_call: TRBJ2-7; d_call: -; clone_size: -; v_call: TRBV29-1; cdr3_aa: CSVEEEGGLGEQYF; cdr3_nt: TGCAGCGTTGAAGAAGAGGGGGGGCTCGGCGAGCAGTACTTC
j_call: TRBJ1-6; d_call: -; clone_size: many; v_call: TRBV30; cdr3_aa: CAWSVRPQSSYNSPLHF; cdr3_nt: TGTGCCTGGAGTGTAAGGCCGCAGAGCTCCTATAATTCACCCCTCCACTTT
j_call: TRBJ1-2; d_call: -; clone_size: many; v_call: TRBV20-1; cdr3_aa: CSASGQDSLYGYTF; cdr3_nt: TGCAGTGCTAGTGGGCAGGACTCGCTATATGGCTACACCTTC
j_call: TRBJ1-2; d_call: -; clone_size: many; v_call: TRBV19; cdr3_aa: CASSTGRYGYTF; cdr3_nt: TGTGCCAGTAGTACAGGACGCTATGGCTACACCTTC
j_call: TRBJ1-1; d_call: TRBD1; clone_size: many; v_call: TRBV20-1; cdr3_aa: CSVERGDRGAFF; cdr3_nt: TGCAGTGTGGAAAGGGGGGACAGGGGAGCTTTCTTT
j_call: TRBJ2-7; d_call: TRBD2; clone_size: many; v_call: TRBV3-1; cdr3_aa: CASSQELAGLPYEQYF; cdr3_nt: TGTGCCAGCAGCCAAGAACTAGCGGGCCTACCCTACGAGCAGTACTTC
j_call: TRBJ1-3; d_call: TRBD1; clone_size: -; v_call: TRBV7-2; cdr3_aa: CASSVGTGRGNTIYF; cdr3_nt: TGTGCCAGCAGCGTGGGGACAGGGCGTGGAAACACCATATATTTT
j_call: TRBJ2-7; d_call: TRBD1; clone_size: -; v_call: TRBV3-1; cdr3_aa: CASSPPTGSSYEQYF; cdr3_nt: TGTGCCAGCAGCCCCCCGACAGGGAGCTCCTACGAGCAGTACTTC
j_call: TRBJ2-7; d_call: TRBD2; clone_size: many; v_call: TRBV28; cdr3_aa: CASSPRTSGYEQYF; cdr3_nt: TGTGCCAGCAGTCCCAGGACTAGCGGCTACGAGCAGTACTTC
j_call: TRBJ1-2; d_call: TRBD1; clone_size: many; v_call: TRBV5-5; cdr3_aa: CASSFQGAANYGYTF; cdr3_nt: TGTGCCAGCAGCTTTCAGGGGGCAGCCAACTATGGCTACACCTTC
j_call: TRBJ2-7; d_call: TRBD2; clone_size: -; v_call: TRBV4-1; cdr3_aa: CASSQETGGNFEQYF; cdr3_nt: TGCGCCAGCAGCCAAGAAACGGGAGGTAATTTCGAGCAGTACTTC
j_call: TRBJ1-1; d_call: TRBD1; clone_size: many; v_call: TRBV30; cdr3_aa: CAWKDRGQEAFF; cdr3_nt: TGTGCCTGGAAAGACAGGGGGCAGGAAGCTTTCTTT
j_call: TRBJ2-7; d_call: -; clone_size: many; v_call: TRBV7-2; cdr3_aa: CASSLSRSYEQYF; cdr3_nt: TGTGCCAGCAGCTTAAGCAGGTCCTACGAGCAGTACTTC
j_call: TRBJ1-5; d_call: TRBD1; clone_size: many; v_call: TRBV28; cdr3_aa: CASSTPDRGNQPQHF; cdr3_nt: TGTGCCAGCAGCACTCCGGACAGGGGCAATCAGCCCCAGCATTTT
j_call: TRBJ2-5; d_call: -; clone_size: few; v_call: TRBV7-2; cdr3_aa: CASSSQTTLKAETQYF; cdr3_nt: TGTGCCAGCAGCTCGCAGACTACCCTCAAGGCCGAGACCCAGTACTTC
j_call: TRBJ2-5; d_call: -; clone_size: many; v_call: TRBV6-1; cdr3_aa: CASTPRVVETQYF; cdr3_nt: TGTGCCAGCACCCCCCGGGTGGTGGAGACCCAGTACTTC
j_call: TRBJ1-2; d_call: -; clone_size: many; v_call: TRBV30; cdr3_aa: CAWRATLTASGYTF; cdr3_nt: TGTGCCTGGAGAGCCACCTTGACCGCGAGCGGCTACACCTTC
j_call: TRBJ2-2; d_call: -; clone_size: many; v_call: TRBV5-1; cdr3_aa: CASRATSLGNTGELFF; cdr3_nt: TGCGCCAGCAGGGCGACTAGTCTGGGGAACACCGGGGAGCTGTTTTTT
j_call: TRBJ2-5; d_call: -; clone_size: -; v_call: TRBV2; cdr3_aa: CASSEGGAHETQYF; cdr3_nt: TGTGCCAGCAGCGAAGGAGGGGCGCACGAGACCCAGTACTTC
j_call: TRBJ2-6; d_call: TRBD1; clone_size: few; v_call: TRBV4-1; cdr3_aa: CASSHPGQGGSGANVLTF; cdr3_nt: TGCGCCAGCAGCCACCCGGGACAGGGGGGCTCTGGGGCCAACGTCCTGACTTTC
j_call: TRBJ2-5; d_call: TRBD2; clone_size: many; v_call: TRBV19; cdr3_aa: CASSSGQETQYF; cdr3_nt: TGTGCCAGTTCTAGCGGCCAAGAGACCCAGTACTTC
j_call: TRBJ2-5; d_call: TRBD2; clone_size: few; v_call: TRBV3-1; cdr3_aa: CASSQRGREAETQYF; cdr3_nt: TGTGCCAGCAGCCAAAGAGGGCGGGAGGCGGAGACCCAGTACTTC
j_call: TRBJ2-7; d_call: TRBD1; clone_size: -; v_call: TRBV12-3/TRBV12-4; cdr3_aa: CASSLGSQGEVEQYF; cdr3_nt: TGTGCCAGCAGTTTGGGTTCACAGGGGGAGGTCGAGCAGTACTTC
j_call: TRBJ2-2; d_call: -; clone_size: many; v_call: TRBV7-3; cdr3_aa: CASSRDPTGELFF; cdr3_nt: TGTGCCAGCAGCAGAGACCCCACCGGGGAGCTGTTTTTT
j_call: TRBJ2-7; d_call: -; clone_size: -; v_call: TRBV6-1; cdr3_aa: CAGSEARSYTGSYEQYF; cdr3_nt: TGTGCCGGCAGTGAAGCCCGGTCTTATACAGGGAGCTACGAGCAGTACTTC
j_call: TRBJ2-2; d_call: TRBD2; clone_size: many; v_call: TRBV6-1; cdr3_aa: CASSEALAGLNTGELFF; cdr3_nt: TGTGCCAGCAGTGAAGCCCTAGCGGGGTTGAACACCGGGGAGCTGTTTTTT
j_call: TRBJ1-1; d_call: -; clone_size: few; v_call: TRBV18; cdr3_aa: CASSPPNRDGTEAFF; cdr3_nt: TGTGCCAGCTCACCACCTAACAGGGATGGCACTGAAGCTTTCTTT
j_call: TRBJ1-2; d_call: -; clone_size: many; v_call: TRBV28; cdr3_aa: CANSLSVVYGYTF; cdr3_nt: TGTGCCAACAGTTTATCTGTAGTCTATGGCTACACCTTC
j_call: TRBJ1-2; d_call: -; clone_size: -; v_call: TRBV4-3; cdr3_aa: CASSLDRISNYGYTF; cdr3_nt: TGCGCCAGCAGCTTGGACAGAATCTCTAACTATGGCTACACCTTC
j_call: TRBJ2-5; d_call: TRBD2; clone_size: -; v_call: TRBV20-1; cdr3_aa: CSARVTSPETQYF; cdr3_nt: TGCAGTGCTAGAGTGACTAGCCCCGAGACCCAGTACTTC
j_call: TRBJ1-1; d_call: -; clone_size: -; v_call: TRBV6-1; cdr3_aa: CASSEVGAYDEAFF; cdr3_nt: TGTGCCAGCAGTGAAGTAGGGGCATACGATGAAGCTTTCTTT